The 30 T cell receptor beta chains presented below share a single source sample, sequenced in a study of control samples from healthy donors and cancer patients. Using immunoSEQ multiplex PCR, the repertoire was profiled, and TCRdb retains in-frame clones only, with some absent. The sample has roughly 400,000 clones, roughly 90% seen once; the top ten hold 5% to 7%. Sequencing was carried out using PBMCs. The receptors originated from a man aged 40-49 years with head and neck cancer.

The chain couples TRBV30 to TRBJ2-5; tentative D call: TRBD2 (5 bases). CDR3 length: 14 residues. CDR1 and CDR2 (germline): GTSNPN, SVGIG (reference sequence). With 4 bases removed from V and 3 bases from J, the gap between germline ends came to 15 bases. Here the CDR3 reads CAWIGAVEEETQYF. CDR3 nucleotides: TGTGCCTGGATTGGAGCGGTCGAAGAAGAGACCCAGTACTTC.

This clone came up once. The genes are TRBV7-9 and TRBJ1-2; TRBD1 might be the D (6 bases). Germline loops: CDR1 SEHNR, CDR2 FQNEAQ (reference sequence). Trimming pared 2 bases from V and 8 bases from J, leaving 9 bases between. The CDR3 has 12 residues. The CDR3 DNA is TGTGCCAGCAGCTTATCAGACAGGGGCTACACCTTC. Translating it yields CASSLSDRGYTF.

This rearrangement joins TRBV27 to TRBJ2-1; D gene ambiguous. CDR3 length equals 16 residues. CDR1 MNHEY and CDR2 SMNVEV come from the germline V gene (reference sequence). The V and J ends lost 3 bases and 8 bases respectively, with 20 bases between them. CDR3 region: CASSFPGSRHQDEQFF. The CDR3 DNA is TGTGCCAGCAGTTTTCCAGGTTCCAGGCATCAGGATGAGCAGTTCTTC.

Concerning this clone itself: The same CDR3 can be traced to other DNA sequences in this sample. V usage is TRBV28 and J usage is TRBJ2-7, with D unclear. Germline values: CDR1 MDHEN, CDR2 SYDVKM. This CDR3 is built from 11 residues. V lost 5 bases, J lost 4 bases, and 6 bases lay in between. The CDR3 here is CASSLTYEQYF. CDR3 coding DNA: TGTGCCAGCAGTCTCACGTACGAGCAGTACTTC.

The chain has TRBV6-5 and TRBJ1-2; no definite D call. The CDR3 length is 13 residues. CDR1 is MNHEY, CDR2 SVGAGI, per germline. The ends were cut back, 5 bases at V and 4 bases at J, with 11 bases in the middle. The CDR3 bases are TGTGCCAGCAGTCCGAAGGGAGTCTATGGCTACACCTTC. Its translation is CASSPKGVYGYTF.

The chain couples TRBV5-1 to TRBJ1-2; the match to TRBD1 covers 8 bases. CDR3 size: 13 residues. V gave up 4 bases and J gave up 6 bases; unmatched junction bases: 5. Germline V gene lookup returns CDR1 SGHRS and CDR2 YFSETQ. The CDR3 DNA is TGCGCCAGCAGCATGGACAGGGTAAATGGCTACACCTTC. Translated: CASSMDRVNGYTF. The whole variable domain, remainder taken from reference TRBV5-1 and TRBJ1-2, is KAGVTQTPRYLIKTRGQQVTLSCSPISGHRSVSWYQQTPGQGLQFLFEYFSETQRNKGNFPGRFSGRQFSNSRSEMNVSTLELGDSALYLCASSMDRVNGYTFGSGTRLTVV.

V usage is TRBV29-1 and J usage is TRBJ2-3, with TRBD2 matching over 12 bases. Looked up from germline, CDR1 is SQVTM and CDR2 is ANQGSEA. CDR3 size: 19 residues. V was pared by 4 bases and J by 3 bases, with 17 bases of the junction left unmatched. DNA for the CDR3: TGCAGCGTTGTGCGGTTTGACCCTAGCGGGAGGGGGCGTACAGATACGCAGTATTTT. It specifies CSVVRFDPSGRGRTDTQYF.

The CDR3 DNA sequence: TGCGCCAGCAGCGGGGGACTAGCGGGAGAAGGCAATGAGCAGTTCTTC. Translation gives CASSGGLAGEGNEQFF. This chain joins TRBV5-1 and TRBJ2-1; 14 bases align to TRBD2. Germline CDR1 reads SGHRS; CDR2 reads YFSETQ. J lost 6 bases, V lost 4 bases, and 6 bases had no gene match. This CDR3 has 16 residues.

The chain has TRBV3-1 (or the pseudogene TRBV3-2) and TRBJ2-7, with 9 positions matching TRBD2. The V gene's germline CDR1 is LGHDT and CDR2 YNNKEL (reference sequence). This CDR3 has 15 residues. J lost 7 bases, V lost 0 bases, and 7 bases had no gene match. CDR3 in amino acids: CASSQEGLAGKEQYF. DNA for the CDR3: TGTGCCAGCAGCCAAGAAGGGCTAGCGGGGAAGGAGCAGTACTTC.

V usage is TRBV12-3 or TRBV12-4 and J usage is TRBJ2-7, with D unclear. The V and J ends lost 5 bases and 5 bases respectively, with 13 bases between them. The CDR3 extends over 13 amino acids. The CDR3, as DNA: TGTGCCAGCAGTACCTCTATGATCCACGAGCAGTACTTC. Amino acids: CASSTSMIHEQYF.

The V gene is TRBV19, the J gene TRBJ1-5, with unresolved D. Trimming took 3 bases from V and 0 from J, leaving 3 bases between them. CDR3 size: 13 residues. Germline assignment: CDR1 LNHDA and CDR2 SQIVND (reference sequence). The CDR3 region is CASSMISNQPQHF. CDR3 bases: TGTGCCAGTAGTATGATTAGCAATCAGCCCCAGCATTTT.

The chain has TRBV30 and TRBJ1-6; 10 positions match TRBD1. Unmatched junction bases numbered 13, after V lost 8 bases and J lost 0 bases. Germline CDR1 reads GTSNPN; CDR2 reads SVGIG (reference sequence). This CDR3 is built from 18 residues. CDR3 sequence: CARMLGTGESSYNSPLHF. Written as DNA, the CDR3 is TGTGCCCGGATGTTGGGGACAGGGGAAAGCTCCTATAATTCACCCCTCCACTTT.

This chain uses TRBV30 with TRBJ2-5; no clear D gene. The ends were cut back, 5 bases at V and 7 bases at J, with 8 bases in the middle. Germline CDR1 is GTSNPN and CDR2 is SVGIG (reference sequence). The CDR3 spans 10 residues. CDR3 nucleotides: TGTGCCTGGGGGCCTGGGACCCAGTACTTC. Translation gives CAWGPGTQYF.

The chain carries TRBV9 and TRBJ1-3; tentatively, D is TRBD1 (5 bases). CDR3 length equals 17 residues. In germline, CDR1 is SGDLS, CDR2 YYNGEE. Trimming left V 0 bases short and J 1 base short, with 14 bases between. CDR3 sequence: CASSVAPNRLSGNTIYF. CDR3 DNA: TGTGCCAGCAGCGTAGCCCCAAACAGGTTGTCTGGAAACACCATATATTTT.

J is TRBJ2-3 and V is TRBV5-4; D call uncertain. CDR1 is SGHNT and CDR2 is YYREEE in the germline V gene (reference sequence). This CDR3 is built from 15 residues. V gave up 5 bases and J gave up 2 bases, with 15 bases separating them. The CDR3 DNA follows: TGTGCCAGCAGACCAGACCGGGCCTTCACAGATACGCAGTATTTT. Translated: CASRPDRAFTDTQYF.

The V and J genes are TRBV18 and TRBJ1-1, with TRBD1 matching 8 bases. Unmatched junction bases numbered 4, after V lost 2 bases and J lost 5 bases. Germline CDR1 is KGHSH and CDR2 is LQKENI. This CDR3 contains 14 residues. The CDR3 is CASSPAGTGTEAFF. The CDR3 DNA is TGTGCCAGCTCACCAGCCGGGACAGGTACTGAAGCTTTCTTT.

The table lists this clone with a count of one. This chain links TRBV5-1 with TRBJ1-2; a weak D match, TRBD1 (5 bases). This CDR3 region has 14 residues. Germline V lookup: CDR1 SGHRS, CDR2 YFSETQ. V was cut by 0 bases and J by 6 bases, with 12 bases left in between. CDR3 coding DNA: TGCGCCAGCAGCTTGGTGCAGGGCGCGGATGGCTACACCTTC. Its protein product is CASSLVQGADGYTF.

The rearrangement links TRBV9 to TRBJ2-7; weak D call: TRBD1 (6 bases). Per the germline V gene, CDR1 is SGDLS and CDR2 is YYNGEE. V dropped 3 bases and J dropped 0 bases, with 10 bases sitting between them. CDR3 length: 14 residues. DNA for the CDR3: TGTGCCAGCAGCGCTACAGGGAGCTCCTACGAGCAGTACTTC. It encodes CASSATGSSYEQYF.

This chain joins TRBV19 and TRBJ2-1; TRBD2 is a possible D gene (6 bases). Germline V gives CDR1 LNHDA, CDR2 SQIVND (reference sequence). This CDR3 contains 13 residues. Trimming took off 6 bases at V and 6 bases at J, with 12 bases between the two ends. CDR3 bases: TGTGCCAGTAGGCTGCGGGGCGTCAATGAGCAGTTCTTC. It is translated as CASRLRGVNEQFF. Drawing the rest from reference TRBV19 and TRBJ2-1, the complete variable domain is DGGITQSPKYLFRKEGQNVTLSCEQNLNHDAMYWYRQDPGQGLRLIYYSQIVNDFQKGDIAEGYSVSREKKESFPLTVTSAQKNPTAFYLCASRLRGVNEQFFGPGTRLTVL.

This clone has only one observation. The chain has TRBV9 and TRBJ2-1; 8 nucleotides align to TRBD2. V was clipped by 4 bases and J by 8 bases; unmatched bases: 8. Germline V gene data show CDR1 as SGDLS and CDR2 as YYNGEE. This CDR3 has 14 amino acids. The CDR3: CASSRRETSDEQFF. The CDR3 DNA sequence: TGTGCCAGCAGCCGTAGGGAGACTAGCGATGAGCAGTTCTTC.

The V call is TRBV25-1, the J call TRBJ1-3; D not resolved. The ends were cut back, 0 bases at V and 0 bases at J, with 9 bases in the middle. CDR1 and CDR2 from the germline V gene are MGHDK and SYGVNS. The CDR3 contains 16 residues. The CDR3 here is CASSEYVGSSGNTIYF. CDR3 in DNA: TGTGCCAGCAGTGAATATGTGGGGAGCTCTGGAAACACCATATATTTT.

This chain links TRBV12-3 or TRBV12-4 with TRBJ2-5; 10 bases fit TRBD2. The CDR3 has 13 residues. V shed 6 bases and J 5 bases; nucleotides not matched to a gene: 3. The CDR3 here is CASSRGLAETQYF. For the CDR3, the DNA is TGTGCCAGCAGCCGGGGACTAGCGGAGACCCAGTACTTC.

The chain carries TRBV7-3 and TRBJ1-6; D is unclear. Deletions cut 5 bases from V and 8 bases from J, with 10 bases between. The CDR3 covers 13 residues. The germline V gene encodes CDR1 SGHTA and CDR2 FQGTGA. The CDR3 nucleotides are TGTGCCAGCAGCCCGACTTACGATTCACCCCTCCACTTT. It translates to CASSPTYDSPLHF.

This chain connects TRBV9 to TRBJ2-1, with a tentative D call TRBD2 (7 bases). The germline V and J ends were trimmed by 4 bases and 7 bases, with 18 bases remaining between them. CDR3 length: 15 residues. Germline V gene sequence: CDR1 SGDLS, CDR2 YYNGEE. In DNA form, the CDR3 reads TGTGCCAGCAGCTCTCGGAGGGGGGGGCCGAATGAGCAGTTCTTC. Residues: CASSSRRGGPNEQFF.

CDR3 nucleotide sequence: TGTGCCAGCAGCTCGGGACAGGGGCAGGTAGATGAGCAGTTCTTC. Translated, it gives CASSSGQGQVDEQFF. This rearrangement joins TRBV7-2 to TRBJ2-1; 10 bases are shared with TRBD1. Trimming removed 4 bases from V and 8 bases from J; junction bases left unmatched: 8. This CDR3 has 15 residues. Germline V gene sequence: CDR1 SGHTA, CDR2 FQGNSA. The whole variable domain, filled in from reference TRBV7-2 and TRBJ2-1, reads GAGVSQSPSNKVTEKGKDVELRCDPISGHTALYWYRQSLGQGLEFLIYFQGNSAPDKSGLPSDRFSAERTGGSVSTLTIQRTQQEDSAVYLCASSSGQGQVDEQFFGPGTRLTVL.

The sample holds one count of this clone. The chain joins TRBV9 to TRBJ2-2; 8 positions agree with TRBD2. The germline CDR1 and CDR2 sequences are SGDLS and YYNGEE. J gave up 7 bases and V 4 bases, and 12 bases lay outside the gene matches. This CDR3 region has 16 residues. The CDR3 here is CASSFSGDNSIGELFF. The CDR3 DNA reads TGTGCCAGCAGCTTTAGCGGGGACAACTCAATCGGGGAGCTGTTTTTT.

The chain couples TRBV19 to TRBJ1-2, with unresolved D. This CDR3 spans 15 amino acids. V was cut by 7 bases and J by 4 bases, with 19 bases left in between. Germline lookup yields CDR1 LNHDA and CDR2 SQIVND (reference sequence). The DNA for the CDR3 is TGTGCCAGTAAGTGGGTCGCGGCAGGAGGCTATGGCTACACCTTC. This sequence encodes CASKWVAAGGYGYTF.

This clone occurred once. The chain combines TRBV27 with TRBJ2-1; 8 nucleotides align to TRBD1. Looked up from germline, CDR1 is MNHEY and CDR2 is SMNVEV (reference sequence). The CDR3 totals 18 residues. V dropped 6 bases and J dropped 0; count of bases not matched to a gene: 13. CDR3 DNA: TGTGCCAGCAGGATGAACGGACCCGGGACAGGCTCCTACAATGAGCAGTTCTTC. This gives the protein CASRMNGPGTGSYNEQFF.

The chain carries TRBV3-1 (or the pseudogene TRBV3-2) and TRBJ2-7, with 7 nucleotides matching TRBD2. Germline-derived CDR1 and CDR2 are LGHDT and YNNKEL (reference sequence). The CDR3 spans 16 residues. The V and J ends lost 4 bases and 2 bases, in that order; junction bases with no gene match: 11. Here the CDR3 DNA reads TGTGCCAGCAGCCCGCGACCCTTAGGACTAGCCTACGAGCAGTACTTC. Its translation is CASSPRPLGLAYEQYF.

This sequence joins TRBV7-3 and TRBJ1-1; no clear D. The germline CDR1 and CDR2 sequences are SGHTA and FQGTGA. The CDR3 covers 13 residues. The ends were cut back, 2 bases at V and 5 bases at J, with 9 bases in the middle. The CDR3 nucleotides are TGTGCCAGCAGCTTACAGGAGCGGACTGAAGCTTTCTTT. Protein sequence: CASSLQERTEAFF.